This T cell receptor beta chain was identified during a study of OX40 agonist ivuxolimab in advanced cancers. Study as a whole: Patients were given ivuxolimab, an antibody that agonizes OX40 (CD134).

Clones were read by immunoSEQ multiplex PCR, and TCRdb kept only the in-frame ones, dropping some. This sample has fewer than 65,000 clones, with roughly 85% found just once. This CDR3 region has 17 residues. The junction had 16 bases not matched to a gene; V was cut back by 5 bases and J by 7 bases. The V gene's germline CDR1 is SGHTA and CDR2 FQGNSA. The chain combines TRBV7-2 with TRBJ1-5; TRBD1 agrees at 8 bases. The sample in question was CD4+ or CD8+ T cells sorted from blood, obtained in a trial of the OX40 agonist ivuxolimab. The TCR was taken from an adult with an advanced solid tumor such as melanoma, head and neck, liver or kidney cancer. The CDR3 DNA follows: TGTGCCAGCAGCGATCCGGGGCAGGGGGCGGGAGGACAGCCCCAGCATTTT. This sequence encodes CASSDPGQGAGGQPQHF.